This T cell receptor (beta chain) was profiled in a study of blood T cells in healthy people across ages. Study-level results: Per-million-T-cell TCR beta diversity fell roughly linearly with age. TCR beta diversity correlated strongly with naive T cell percentage.

Only a few counts were recorded for this clonotype. Its antigen is not identified. The CDR3 extends over 20 amino acids. V was clipped by 3 bases and J by 4 bases; unmatched bases: 16. CDR1 and CDR2 (germline): SGHDN, FVKESK. Next came a second PCR, run for 7 to 11 cycles, which used a sample-barcoded 5' primer along with a J-beta primer mix. TCRdb analysed the 5' RACE reads with MiXCR anew, one entry per CDR3 protein. The table lists roughly 1,300,000 distinct CDR3 sequences, around 59% of them singletons, with approximately 7% in the top ten. This TCR came from a man aged 18 to 29 in good health. Material for sequencing was blood. The chain employs TRBV14 and TRBJ2-1; 12 nucleotides line up with TRBD2. The CDR3 loop is CASSHLLAGGARVLYNEQFF. CDR3 nucleotides: TGTGCCAGCAGCCACCTTCTAGCGGGGGGGGCCCGAGTACTTTACAATGAGCAGTTCTTC.